Sequencing of this TCR beta chain was carried out in a study of T cell responses to AZD1222 COVID-19 vaccine. The protocol was immunoSEQ multiplex PCR, while the TCRdb copy is restricted to in-frame clones and leaves out a portion. The sample holds around 140,000 clones; about 91% are singletons and the top ten take 1.5% to 2%. Germline V gene lookup returns CDR1 LGHDT and CDR2 YNNKEL (reference sequence). Trimming stripped 0 bases from V and 8 bases from J, with 16 bases between. This CDR3 region has 15 residues. The sample consisted of peripheral blood, taken 28 days after the second AZD1222 dose. This sequence joins TRBV3-1 (or the pseudogene TRBV3-2) and TRBJ1-2; no definite D call. This receptor was identified in an adult who received the AZD1222 COVID-19 vaccine. This CDR3 reads CASSQDSVTQFGYTF. The CDR3 nucleotides read TGTGCCAGCAGCCAAGATAGCGTGACACAATTCGGCTACACCTTC.